This TCR delta chain is drawn from a study of gamma-delta T cells after stem cell transplantation. This clone is deemed medium-sized. TCRdb reapplied CATT to the RT-PCR reads. Altogether 1,500 to 2,000 delta-chain clones are present, 3.5% to 4.5% being singletons, with the ten largest covering about 20%. Germline CDR1 is GEAIGNYY and CDR2 is EKD. CDR3 length: 19 amino acids. Trimming shortened V by 0 bases and J by 0 bases, and 22 bases separated the two germline ends. This sequence was found in a human donor. It is not recorded whose cells these are; they may come from a transplant donor. Sequencing used gamma-delta T cells. The chain uses TRDV2 and TRDJ1; D is ambiguous. CDR3 protein: CACDTVTSPIPVYTDKLIF. The CDR3 DNA sequence: TGTGCCTGTGACACCGTGACCTCCCCCATCCCGGTTTACACCGATAAACTCATCTTT.